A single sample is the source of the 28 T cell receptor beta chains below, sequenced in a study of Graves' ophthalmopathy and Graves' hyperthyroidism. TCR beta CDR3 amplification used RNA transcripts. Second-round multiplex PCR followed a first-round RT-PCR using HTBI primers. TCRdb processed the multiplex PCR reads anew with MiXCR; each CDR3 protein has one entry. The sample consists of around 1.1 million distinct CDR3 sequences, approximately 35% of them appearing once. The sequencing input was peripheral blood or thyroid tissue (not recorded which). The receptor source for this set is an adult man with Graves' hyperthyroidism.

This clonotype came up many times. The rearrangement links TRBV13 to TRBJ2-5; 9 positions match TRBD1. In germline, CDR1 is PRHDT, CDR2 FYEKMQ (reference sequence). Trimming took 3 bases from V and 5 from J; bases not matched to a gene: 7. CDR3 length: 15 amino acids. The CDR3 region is CASSFWTGDRETQYF. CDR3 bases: TGTGCCAGCAGCTTCTGGACAGGGGATCGGGAGACCCAGTACTTC.

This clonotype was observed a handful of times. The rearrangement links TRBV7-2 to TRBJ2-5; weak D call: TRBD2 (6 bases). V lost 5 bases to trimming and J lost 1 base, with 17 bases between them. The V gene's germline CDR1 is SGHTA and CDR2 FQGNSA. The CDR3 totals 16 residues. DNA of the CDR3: TGTGCCAGCAGCCAAGGGGAGGCAGGACGCCAAGAGACCCAGTACTTC. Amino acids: CASSQGEAGRQETQYF. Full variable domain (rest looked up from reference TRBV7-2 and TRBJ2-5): GAGVSQSPSNKVTEKGKDVELRCDPISGHTALYWYRQSLGQGLEFLIYFQGNSAPDKSGLPSDRFSAERTGGSVSTLTIQRTQQEDSAVYLCASSQGEAGRQETQYFGPGTRLLVL.

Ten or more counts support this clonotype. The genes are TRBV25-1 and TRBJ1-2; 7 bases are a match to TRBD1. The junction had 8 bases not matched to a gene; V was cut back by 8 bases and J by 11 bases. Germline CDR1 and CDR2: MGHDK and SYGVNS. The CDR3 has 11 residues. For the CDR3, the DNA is TGTGCCAGCCGAACAGGGGCCGGGTACACCTTC. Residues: CASRTGAGYTF.

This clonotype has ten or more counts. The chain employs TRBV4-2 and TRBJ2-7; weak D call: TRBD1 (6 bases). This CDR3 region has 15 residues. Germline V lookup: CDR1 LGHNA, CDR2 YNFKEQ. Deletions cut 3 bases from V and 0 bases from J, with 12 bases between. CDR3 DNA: TGTGCCAGCAGCCATTACAGGGACCCCTCCTACGAGCAGTACTTC. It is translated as CASSHYRDPSYEQYF.

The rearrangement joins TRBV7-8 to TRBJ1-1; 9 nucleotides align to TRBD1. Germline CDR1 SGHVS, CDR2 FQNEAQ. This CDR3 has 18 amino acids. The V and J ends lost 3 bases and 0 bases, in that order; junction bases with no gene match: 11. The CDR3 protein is CASSLPRTGARMNTEAFF. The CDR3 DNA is TGTGCCAGCAGCTTGCCAAGGACAGGGGCCCGAATGAACACTGAAGCTTTCTTT.

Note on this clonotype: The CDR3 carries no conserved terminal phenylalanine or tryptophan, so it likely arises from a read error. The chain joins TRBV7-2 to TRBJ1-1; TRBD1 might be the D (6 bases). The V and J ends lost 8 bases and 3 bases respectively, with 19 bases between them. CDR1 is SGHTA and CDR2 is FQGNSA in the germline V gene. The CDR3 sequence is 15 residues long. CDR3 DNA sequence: TGTGCCAGCGTGTCGTCGGGGGCGAGTTACACTGAAGCTTTCCGT. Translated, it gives CASVSSGASYTEAFR.

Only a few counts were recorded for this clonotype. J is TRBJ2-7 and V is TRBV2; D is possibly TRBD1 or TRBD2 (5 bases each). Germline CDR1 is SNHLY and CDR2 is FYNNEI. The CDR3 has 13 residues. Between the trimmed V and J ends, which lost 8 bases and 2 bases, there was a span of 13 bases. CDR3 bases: TGTGCCAGCGTGGGGGACGGAACCTACGAGCAGTACTTC. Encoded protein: CASVGDGTYEQYF.

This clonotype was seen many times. The DNA for the CDR3 is TGTGCCAGCAGACCGAGGGGGAGCAACACTGAAGCTTTCTTT. Translated, it gives CASRPRGSNTEAFF. This rearrangement joins TRBV7-9 to TRBJ1-1; D might be TRBD1 (6 bases). There are 14 residues in the CDR3. Per the germline V gene, CDR1 is SEHNR and CDR2 is FQNEAQ (reference sequence). V lost 6 bases, J lost 2 bases, and 13 bases lay in between.

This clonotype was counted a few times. CDR3 nucleotides: TGTGCCAGCAGGAGAGGGGTCCTGAACACCGGGGAGCTGTTTTTT. Translated, it gives CASRRGVLNTGELFF. The chain has TRBV5-5 and TRBJ2-2; TRBD1 or TRBD2 may be the D gene (5 bases each). Trimming shortened V by 5 bases and J by 1 base, and 12 bases separated the two germline ends. Germline V CDR1 and CDR2: SGHKS, YYEKEE (reference sequence). The CDR3 consists of 15 residues.

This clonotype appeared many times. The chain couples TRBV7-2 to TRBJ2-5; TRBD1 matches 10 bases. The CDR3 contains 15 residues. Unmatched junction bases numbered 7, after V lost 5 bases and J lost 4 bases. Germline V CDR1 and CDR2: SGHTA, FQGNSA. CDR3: CASSPGQGGRETQYF. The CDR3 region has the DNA TGTGCCAGCAGCCCCGGACAGGGGGGGAGAGAGACCCAGTACTTC.

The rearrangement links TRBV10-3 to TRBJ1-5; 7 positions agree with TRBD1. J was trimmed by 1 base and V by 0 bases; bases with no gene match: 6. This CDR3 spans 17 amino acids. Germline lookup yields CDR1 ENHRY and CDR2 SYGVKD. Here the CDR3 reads CAISESATGVSNQPQHF. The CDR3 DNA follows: TGTGCCATCAGTGAGTCTGCTACAGGGGTAAGCAATCAGCCCCAGCATTTT.

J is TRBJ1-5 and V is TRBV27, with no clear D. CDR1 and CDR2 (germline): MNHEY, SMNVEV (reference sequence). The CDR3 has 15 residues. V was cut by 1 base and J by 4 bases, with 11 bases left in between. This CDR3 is CASSLYWAGNQPQHF. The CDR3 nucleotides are TGTGCCAGCAGTTTATATTGGGCCGGGAATCAGCCCCAGCATTTT.

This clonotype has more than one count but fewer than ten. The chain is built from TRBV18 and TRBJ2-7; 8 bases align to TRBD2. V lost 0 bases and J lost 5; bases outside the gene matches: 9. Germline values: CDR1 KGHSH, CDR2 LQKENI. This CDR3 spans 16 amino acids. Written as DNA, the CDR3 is TGTGCCAGCTCACCACCGAACGGGAGGGCCCAGAACGAGCAGTACTTC. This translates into CASSPPNGRAQNEQYF.

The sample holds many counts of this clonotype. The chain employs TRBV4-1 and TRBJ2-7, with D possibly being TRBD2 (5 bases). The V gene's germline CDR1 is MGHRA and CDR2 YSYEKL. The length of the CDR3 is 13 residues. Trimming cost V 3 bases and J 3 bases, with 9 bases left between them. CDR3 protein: CASSQEDDYEQYF. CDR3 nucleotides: TGCGCCAGCAGCCAGGAGGATGACTACGAGCAGTACTTC.

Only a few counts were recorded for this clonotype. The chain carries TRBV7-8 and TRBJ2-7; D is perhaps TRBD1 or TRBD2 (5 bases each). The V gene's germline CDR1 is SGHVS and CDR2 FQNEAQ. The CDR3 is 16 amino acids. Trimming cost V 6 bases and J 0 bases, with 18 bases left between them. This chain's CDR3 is CASSYPLRGHSYEQYF. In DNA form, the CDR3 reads TGTGCCAGCAGTTACCCGCTGAGGGGTCACTCCTACGAGCAGTACTTC.

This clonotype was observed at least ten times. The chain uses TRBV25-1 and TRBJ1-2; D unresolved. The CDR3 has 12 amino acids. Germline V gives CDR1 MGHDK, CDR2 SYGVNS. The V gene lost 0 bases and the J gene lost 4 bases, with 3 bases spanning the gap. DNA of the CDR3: TGTGCCAGCAGTGAATACACCTATGGCTACACCTTC. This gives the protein CASSEYTYGYTF.

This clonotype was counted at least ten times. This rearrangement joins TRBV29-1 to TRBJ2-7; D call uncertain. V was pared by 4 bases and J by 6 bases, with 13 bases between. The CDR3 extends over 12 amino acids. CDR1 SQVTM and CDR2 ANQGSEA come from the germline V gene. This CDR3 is CSVGEGFREQYF. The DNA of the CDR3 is TGCAGCGTTGGTGAAGGTTTTCGCGAGCAGTACTTC.

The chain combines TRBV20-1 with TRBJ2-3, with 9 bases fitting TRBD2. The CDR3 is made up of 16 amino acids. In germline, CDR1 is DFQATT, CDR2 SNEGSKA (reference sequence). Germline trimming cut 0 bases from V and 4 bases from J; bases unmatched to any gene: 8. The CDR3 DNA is TGCAGTGCTAGAGATCCGAGAGCGGGAGGACCAGATACGCAGTATTTT. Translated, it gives CSARDPRAGGPDTQYF.

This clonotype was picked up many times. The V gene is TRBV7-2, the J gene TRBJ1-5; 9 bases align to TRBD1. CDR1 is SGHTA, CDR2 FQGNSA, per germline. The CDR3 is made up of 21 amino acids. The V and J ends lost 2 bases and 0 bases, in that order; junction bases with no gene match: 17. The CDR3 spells CASSLSSSYRTGVYSNQPQHF. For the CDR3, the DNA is TGTGCCAGCAGCTTAAGTTCTTCGTATCGGACAGGGGTATATAGCAATCAGCCCCAGCATTTT.

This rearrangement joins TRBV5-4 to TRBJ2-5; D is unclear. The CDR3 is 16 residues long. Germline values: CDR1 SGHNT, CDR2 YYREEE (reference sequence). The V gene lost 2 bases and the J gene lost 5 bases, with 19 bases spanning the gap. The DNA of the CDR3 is TGTGCCAGCAGCTTAGAGGCTGGGGTGTTCAGTGAGACCCAGTACTTC. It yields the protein CASSLEAGVFSETQYF.

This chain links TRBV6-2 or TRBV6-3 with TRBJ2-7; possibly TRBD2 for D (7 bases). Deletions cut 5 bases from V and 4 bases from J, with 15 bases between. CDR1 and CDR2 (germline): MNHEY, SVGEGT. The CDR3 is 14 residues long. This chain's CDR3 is CASSHKGGTYEQYF. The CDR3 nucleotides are TGTGCCAGCAGTCACAAGGGGGGGACTTACGAGCAGTACTTC.

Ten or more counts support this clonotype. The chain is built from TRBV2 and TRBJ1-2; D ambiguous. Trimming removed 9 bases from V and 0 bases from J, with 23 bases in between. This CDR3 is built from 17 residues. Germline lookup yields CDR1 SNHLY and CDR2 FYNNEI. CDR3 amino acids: CASVWSYEPIANYGYTF. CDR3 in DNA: TGTGCCAGTGTGTGGTCTTACGAGCCCATTGCTAACTATGGCTACACCTTC.

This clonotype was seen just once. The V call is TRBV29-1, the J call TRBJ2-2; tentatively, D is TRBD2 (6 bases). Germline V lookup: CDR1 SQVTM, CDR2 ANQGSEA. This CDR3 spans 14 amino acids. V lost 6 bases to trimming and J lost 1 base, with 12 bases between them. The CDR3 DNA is TGCAGCGTCACAATGGGAGGGAACACCGGGGAGCTGTTTTTT. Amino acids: CSVTMGGNTGELFF.

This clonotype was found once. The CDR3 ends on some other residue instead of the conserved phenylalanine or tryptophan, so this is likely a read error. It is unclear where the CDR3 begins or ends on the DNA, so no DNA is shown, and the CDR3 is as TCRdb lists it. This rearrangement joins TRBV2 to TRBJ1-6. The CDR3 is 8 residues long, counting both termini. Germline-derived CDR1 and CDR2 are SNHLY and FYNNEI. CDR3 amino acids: CASIPILS.

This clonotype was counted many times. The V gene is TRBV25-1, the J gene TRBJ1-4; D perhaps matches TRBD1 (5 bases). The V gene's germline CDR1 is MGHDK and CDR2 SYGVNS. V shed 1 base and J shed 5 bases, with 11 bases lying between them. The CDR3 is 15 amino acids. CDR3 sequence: CASSESGQRNEKLFF. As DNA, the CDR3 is TGTGCCAGCAGTGAATCGGGGCAGCGGAATGAAAAACTGTTTTTT.

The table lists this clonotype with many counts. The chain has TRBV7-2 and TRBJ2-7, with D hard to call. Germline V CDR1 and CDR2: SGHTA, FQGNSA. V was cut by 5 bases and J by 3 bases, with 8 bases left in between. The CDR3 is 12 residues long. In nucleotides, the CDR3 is TGTGCCAGCAGCGTGACCCACTACGAGCAGTACTTC. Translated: CASSVTHYEQYF.

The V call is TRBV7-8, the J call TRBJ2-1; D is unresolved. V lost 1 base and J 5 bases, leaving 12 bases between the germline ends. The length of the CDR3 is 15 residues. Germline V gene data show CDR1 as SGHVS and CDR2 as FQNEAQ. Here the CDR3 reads CASSLELGENNEQFF. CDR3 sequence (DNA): TGTGCCAGCAGCTTAGAATTGGGCGAAAACAATGAGCAGTTCTTC.

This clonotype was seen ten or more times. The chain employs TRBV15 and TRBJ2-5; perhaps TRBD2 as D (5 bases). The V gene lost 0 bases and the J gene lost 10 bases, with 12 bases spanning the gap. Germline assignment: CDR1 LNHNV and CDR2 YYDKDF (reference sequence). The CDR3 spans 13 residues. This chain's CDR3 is CATSRDEGSDQYF. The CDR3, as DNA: TGTGCCACCAGCAGAGATGAGGGATCGGACCAGTACTTC.